This T cell receptor (beta chain) comes out of a study of blood T cell repertoires in COVID-19. Study overall: Sources were T cells, B-cell-depleted T cells, or PBMCs; the material itself was cDNA or gDNA.

Looked up from germline, CDR1 is LGHNT and CDR2 is FRNRAP. The CDR3 sequence is 15 residues long. After removal of 6 bases from V and 5 bases from J, the junction contained 7 bases not matched to a gene. Patients at the Seattle site were enrolled during active infection and followed longitudinally. Per the original data handling: Estimation of nucleated cell counts was performed using reference gene primer amplification. Sequencing was performed with immunoSEQ multiplex PCR; in TCRdb, only in-frame clones are kept and a portion is missing. V, J and clone size derive from that table, while D and trimming were established from the DNA sequence. The repertoire holds just over 250,000 clones, with around nine tenths as singletons.

This TCR was recovered from a woman in her 70s with COVID-19, enrolled during active disease. The chain combines TRBV12-5 with TRBJ1-5, with 10 positions matching TRBD1. Material for sequencing was peripheral blood. The CDR3 here is CASGLDRGQDQPQHF. In nucleotides, the CDR3 is TGTGCTAGTGGCCTAGACAGGGGGCAGGATCAGCCCCAGCATTTT. The complete variable domain, with remaining parts taken from reference TRBV12-5 and TRBJ1-5, reads DARVTQTPRHKVTEMGQEVTMRCQPILGHNTVFWYRQTMMQGLELLAYFRNRAPLDDSGMPKDRFSAEMPDATLATLKIQPSEPRDSAVYFCASGLDRGQDQPQHFGDGTRLSIL.